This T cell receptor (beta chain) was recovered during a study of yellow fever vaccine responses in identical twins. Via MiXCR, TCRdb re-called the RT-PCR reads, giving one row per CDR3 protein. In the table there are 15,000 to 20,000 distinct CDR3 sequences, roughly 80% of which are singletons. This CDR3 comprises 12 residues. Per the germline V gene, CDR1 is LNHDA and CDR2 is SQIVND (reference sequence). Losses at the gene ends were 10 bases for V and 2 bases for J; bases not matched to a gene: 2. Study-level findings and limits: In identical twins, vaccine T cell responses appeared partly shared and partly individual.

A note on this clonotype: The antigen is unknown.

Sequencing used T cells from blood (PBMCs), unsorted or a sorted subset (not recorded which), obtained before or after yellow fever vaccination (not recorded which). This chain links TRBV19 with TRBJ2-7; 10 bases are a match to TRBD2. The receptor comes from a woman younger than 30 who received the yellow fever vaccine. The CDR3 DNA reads TGTGCCACCAGCGGGGGGGCCTACGAGCAGTACTTC. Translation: CATSGGAYEQYF.